This passage covers 12 T cell receptor beta chains from one sample sequenced in a study of blood T cell repertoires in COVID-19. Libraries were prepared by immunoSEQ multiplex PCR; TCRdb keeps only in-frame clonotypes and omits some of them. The table shows some 300,000 clones, with more than 80% occurring only once. Sequences were obtained from peripheral blood. Every receptor here comes from a woman in her fifties or sixties with COVID-19, enrolled during active disease.

The V call is TRBV11-2, the J call TRBJ2-2, with 8 bases that match TRBD2. The V and J ends lost 6 bases and 1 base, in that order; junction bases with no gene match: 4. The CDR3 is 15 residues long. The germline V gene encodes CDR1 SGHAT and CDR2 FQNNGV. CDR3 DNA: TGTGCCAGCAGTAGCGCGGGGGGGAACACCGGGGAGCTGTTTTTT. Its protein is CASSSAGGNTGELFF.

This rearrangement joins TRBV19 to TRBJ2-1; 8 bases agree with TRBD2. The CDR3 contains 16 residues. With 6 bases clipped from V and 8 bases from J, the junction kept 15 bases outside the gene matches. Germline CDR1 LNHDA, CDR2 SQIVND (reference sequence). This chain's CDR3 is CASRFGTGLGLDEQFF. CDR3 nucleotide sequence: TGTGCCAGTAGATTCGGTACGGGACTAGGTTTGGATGAGCAGTTCTTC.

V usage is TRBV5-5 and J usage is TRBJ1-5; D not certain. CDR1 is SGHKS, CDR2 YYEKEE, per germline (reference sequence). The CDR3 covers 14 residues. With 4 bases removed from V and 2 bases from J, the gap between germline ends came to 10 bases. The CDR3 sequence: CASSVGMGNQPQHF. The CDR3 nucleotides are TGTGCCAGCAGCGTCGGGATGGGCAATCAGCCCCAGCATTTT.

The chain is built from TRBV3-1 (or the pseudogene TRBV3-2) and TRBJ1-2; D not resolved. Germline V gene data show CDR1 as LGHDT and CDR2 as YNNKEL (reference sequence). Trimming left V 3 bases short and J 6 bases short, with 11 bases between. CDR3 size: 13 residues. CDR3 loop: CASSHRRWDGYTF. The CDR3 DNA reads as TGTGCCAGCAGCCACCGGAGGTGGGATGGCTACACCTTC.

The gene calls are TRBV11-3 and TRBJ1-1; TRBD1 might be the D (5 bases). V was pared by 1 base and J by 6 bases, with 9 bases between. The CDR3 is 13 amino acids. CDR1 is SGHNT, CDR2 YENEEA, per germline. CDR3 sequence reads: CASSLGGGAEAFF. The CDR3 coding sequence is TGTGCCAGCAGCTTAGGCGGGGGGGCTGAAGCTTTCTTT.

The V gene is TRBV7-3, the J gene TRBJ2-6; tentative D call: TRBD2 (5 bases). This CDR3 comprises 14 residues. V lost 11 bases and J lost 2, with 13 bases in between. The V gene's germline CDR1 is SGHTA and CDR2 FQGTGA. The chain's CDR3 is CACSTGAGANVLTF. The CDR3 region has the DNA TGTGCCTGTTCGACCGGGGCTGGGGCCAACGTCCTGACTTTC. Variable domain in full (rest from reference TRBV7-3 and TRBJ2-6): GAGVSQTPSNKVTEKGKYVELRCDPISGHTALYWYRQSLGQGPEFLIYFQGTGAADDSGLPNDRFFAVRPEGSVSTLKIQRTERGDSAVYLCACSTGAGANVLTFGAGSRLTVL.

This chain connects TRBV6-5 to TRBJ2-7, with 9 bases that match TRBD1. Looked up from germline, CDR1 is MNHEY and CDR2 is SVGAGI. V shed 9 bases and J 3 bases; nucleotides not matched to a gene: 6. The CDR3 is made up of 13 amino acids. CDR3 sequence: CASKGTGLYEQYF. The CDR3 DNA follows: TGTGCCAGTAAAGGGACAGGGCTCTACGAGCAGTACTTC.

A single count supports this clone. The V and J genes are TRBV6-6 and TRBJ2-6; 8 bases line up with TRBD1. This CDR3 is built from 19 residues. V trimming: 5 bases; J trimming: 0 bases; junction bases outside the gene matches: 12. Germline V gives CDR1 MNHNY, CDR2 SVGAGI (reference sequence). DNA for the CDR3: TGTGCCAGCAGTCGAGTTCAGGGACAGGCAAGCTCTGGGGCCAACGTCCTGACTTTC. Protein sequence: CASSRVQGQASSGANVLTF.

The chain employs TRBV4-3 and TRBJ1-2, with 9 nucleotides matching TRBD1. The CDR3 is 15 residues long. V lost 4 bases, J lost 6 bases, and 9 bases stayed unmatched. Germline lookup yields CDR1 LGHNA and CDR2 YSLEER. The DNA for the CDR3 is TGCGCCAGCAGCCCGTCCCGGGACAGGGTCCATGGCTACACCTTC. Its protein is CASSPSRDRVHGYTF.

This chain connects TRBV5-1 to TRBJ2-3; 11 bases line up with TRBD2. CDR3 size: 18 residues. Trimming at V came to 5 bases and at J to 4 bases, leaving 15 bases not matched to a gene. Germline assignment: CDR1 SGHRS and CDR2 YFSETQ. CDR3 bases: TGCGCCAGCAGTCCATCGGGACTAGCGGCCTCCAGCGCAGATACGCAGTATTTT. It specifies CASSPSGLAASSADTQYF.

The gene calls are TRBV7-2 and TRBJ2-3, with a possible D match to TRBD2 (6 bases). Germline V gives CDR1 SGHTA, CDR2 FQGNSA. V lost 5 bases and J 6 bases, leaving 15 bases between the germline ends. The CDR3 length is 14 residues. The CDR3 spells CASSAGTHLDTQYF. The CDR3 bases are TGTGCCAGCAGCGCAGGGACTCACCTGGATACGCAGTATTTT.

The chain employs TRBV30 and TRBJ2-7; tentative D call: TRBD2 (6 bases). The CDR3 is 11 residues long. V lost 2 bases and J 6 bases, leaving 8 bases between the germline ends. CDR1 and CDR2 from the germline V gene are GTSNPN and SVGIG (reference sequence). CDR3 amino acids: CAWSRGGEQYF. DNA for the CDR3: TGTGCCTGGAGTAGGGGAGGCGAGCAGTACTTC. The complete variable domain, with remaining parts taken from reference TRBV30 and TRBJ2-7, reads SQTIHQWPATLVQPVGSPLSLECTVEGTSNPNLYWYRQAAGRGLQLLFYSVGIGQISSEVPQNLSASRPQDRQFILSSKKLLLSDSGFYLCAWSRGGEQYFGPGTRLTVT.